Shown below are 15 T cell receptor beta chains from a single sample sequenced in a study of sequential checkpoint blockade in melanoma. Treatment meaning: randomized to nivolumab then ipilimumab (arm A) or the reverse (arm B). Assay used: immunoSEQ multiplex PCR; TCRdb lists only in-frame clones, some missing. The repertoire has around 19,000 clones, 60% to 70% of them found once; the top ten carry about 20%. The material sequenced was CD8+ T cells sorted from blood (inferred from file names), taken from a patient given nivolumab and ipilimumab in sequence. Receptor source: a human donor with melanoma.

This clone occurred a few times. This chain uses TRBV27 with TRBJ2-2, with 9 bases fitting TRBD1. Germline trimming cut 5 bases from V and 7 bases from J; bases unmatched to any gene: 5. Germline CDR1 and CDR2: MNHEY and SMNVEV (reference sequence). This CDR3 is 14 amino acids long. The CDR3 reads CASSNGQGFGELFF. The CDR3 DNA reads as TGTGCCAGCAGTAACGGACAGGGGTTCGGGGAGCTGTTTTTT.

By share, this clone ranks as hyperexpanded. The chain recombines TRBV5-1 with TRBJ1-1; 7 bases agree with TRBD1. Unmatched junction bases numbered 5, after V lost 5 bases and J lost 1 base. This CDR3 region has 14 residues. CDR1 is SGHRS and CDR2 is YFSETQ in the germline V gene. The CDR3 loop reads CASREGARNTEAFF. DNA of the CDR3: TGCGCCAGCAGGGAGGGGGCTAGGAACACTGAAGCTTTCTTT.

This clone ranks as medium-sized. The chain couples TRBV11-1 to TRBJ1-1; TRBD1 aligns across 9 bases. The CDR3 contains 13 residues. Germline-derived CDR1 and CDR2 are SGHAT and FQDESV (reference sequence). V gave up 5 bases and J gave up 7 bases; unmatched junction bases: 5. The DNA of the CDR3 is TGTGCCAGCAGCGCGACAGGGGGAGGTGAAGCTTTCTTT. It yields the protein CASSATGGGEAFF.

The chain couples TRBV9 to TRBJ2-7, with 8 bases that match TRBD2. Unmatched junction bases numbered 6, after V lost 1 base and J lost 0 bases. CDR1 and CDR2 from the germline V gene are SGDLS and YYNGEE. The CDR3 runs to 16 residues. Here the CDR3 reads CASSVNGGGPSYEQYF. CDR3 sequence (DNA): TGTGCCAGCAGCGTAAACGGGGGGGGGCCCTCCTACGAGCAGTACTTC.

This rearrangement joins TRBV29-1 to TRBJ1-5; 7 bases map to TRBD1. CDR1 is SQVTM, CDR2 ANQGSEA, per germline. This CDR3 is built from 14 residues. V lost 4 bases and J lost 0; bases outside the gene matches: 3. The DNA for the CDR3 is TGCAGCGTTGGAGAGGGGGCTAGCAATCAGCCCCAGCATTTT. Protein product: CSVGEGASNQPQHF.

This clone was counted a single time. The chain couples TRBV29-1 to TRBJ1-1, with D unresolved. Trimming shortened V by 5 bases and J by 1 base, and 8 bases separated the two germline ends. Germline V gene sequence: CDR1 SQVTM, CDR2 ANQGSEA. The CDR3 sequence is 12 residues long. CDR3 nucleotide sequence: TGCAGCGTTAATCTAGGGAACACTGAAGCTTTCTTT. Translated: CSVNLGNTEAFF. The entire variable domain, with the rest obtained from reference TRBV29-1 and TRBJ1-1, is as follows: SAVISQKPSRDICQRGTSLTIQCQVDSQVTMMFWYRQQPGQSLTLIATANQGSEATYESGFVIDKFPISRPNLTFSTLTVSNMSPEDSSIYLCSVNLGNTEAFFGQGTRLTVV.

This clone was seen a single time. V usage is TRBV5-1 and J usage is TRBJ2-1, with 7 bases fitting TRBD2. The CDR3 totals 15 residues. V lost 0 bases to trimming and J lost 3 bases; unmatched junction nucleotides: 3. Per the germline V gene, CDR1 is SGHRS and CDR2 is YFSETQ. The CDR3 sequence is CASSLVLADYNEQFF. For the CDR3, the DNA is TGCGCCAGCAGCTTGGTGCTAGCGGACTACAATGAGCAGTTCTTC.

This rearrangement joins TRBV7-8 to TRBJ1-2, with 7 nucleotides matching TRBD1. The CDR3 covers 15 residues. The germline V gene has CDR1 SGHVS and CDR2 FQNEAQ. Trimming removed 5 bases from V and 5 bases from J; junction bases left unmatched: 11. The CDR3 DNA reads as TGTGCCAGCAGCCCACAACAGGGGACTTCATATGGCTACACCTTC. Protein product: CASSPQQGTSYGYTF. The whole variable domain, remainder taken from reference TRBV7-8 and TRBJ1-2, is GAGVSQSPRYKVAKRGQDVALRCDPISGHVSLFWYQQALGQGPEFLTYFQNEAQLDKSGLPSDRFFAERPEGSVSTLKIQRTQQEDSAVYLCASSPQQGTSYGYTFGSGTRLTVV.

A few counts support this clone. The CDR3 reads CASSRGAVTEAFF. The DNA of the CDR3 is TGTGCCAGCTCACGGGGAGCGGTCACTGAAGCTTTCTTT. V and J are TRBV18 and TRBJ1-1; D not resolved. The CDR3 extends over 13 amino acids. Germline V lookup: CDR1 KGHSH, CDR2 LQKENI. V dropped 4 bases and J dropped 4 bases, with 10 bases sitting between them.

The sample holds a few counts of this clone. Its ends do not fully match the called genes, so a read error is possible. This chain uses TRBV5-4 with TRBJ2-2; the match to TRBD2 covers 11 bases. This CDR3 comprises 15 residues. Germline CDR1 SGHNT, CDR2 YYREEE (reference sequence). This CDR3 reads CASSPGTSGTGELFF. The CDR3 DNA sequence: TGCGCCAGCAGCCCTGGGACTAGCGGCACCGGGGAGCTGTTTTTT.

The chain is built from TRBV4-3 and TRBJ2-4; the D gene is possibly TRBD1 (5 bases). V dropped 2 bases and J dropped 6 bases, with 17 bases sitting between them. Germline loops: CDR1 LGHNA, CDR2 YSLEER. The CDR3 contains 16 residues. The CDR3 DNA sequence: TGCGCCAGCAGCCAAAACCAGGGCGGCCTACCAAACATTCAGTACTTC. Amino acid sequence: CASSQNQGGLPNIQYF.

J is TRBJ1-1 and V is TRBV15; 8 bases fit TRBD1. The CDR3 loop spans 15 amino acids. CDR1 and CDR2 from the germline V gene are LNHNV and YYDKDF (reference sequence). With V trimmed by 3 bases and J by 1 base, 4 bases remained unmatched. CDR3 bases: TGTGCCACCAGCAGTCCGGACAGGGAGAACACTGAAGCTTTCTTT. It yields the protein CATSSPDRENTEAFF.

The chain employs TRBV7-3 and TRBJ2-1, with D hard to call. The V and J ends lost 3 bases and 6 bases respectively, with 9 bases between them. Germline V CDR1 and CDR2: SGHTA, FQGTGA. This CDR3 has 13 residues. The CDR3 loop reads CASSFLNRNEQFF. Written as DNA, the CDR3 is TGTGCCAGCAGCTTTCTTAATCGCAATGAGCAGTTCTTC.

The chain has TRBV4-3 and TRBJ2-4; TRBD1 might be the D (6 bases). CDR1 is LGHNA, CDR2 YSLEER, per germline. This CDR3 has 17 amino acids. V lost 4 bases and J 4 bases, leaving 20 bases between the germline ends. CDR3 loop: CASSPSWDIQPKNIQYF. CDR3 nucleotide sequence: TGCGCCAGCAGCCCTTCGTGGGACATTCAGCCGAAAAACATTCAGTACTTC.

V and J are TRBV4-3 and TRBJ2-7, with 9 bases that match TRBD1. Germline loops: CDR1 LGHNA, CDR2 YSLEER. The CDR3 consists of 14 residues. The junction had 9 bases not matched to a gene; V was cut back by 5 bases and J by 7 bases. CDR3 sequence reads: CASSSHRGLGEQYF. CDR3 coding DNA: TGCGCCAGCAGCTCCCACAGGGGGCTCGGGGAGCAGTACTTC.